These 26 T cell receptor beta chains came from one sample sequenced in a study of cytomegalovirus exposure and HLA in healthy donors. Only in-frame clones appear in the TCRdb table, and some are missing; sequencing was by immunoSEQ multiplex PCR. The profile shows some 160,000 clones, around 89% of them singletons. Sequencing was performed on PBMCs. All receptors come from a man younger than 30 in good health and CMV-seronegative.

CDR3 protein: CASSQERIRLAGGTDTQYF. As DNA, the CDR3 is TGCGCCAGCAGCCAAGAGAGAATAAGACTAGCGGGAGGGACAGATACGCAGTATTTT. This chain links TRBV4-3 with TRBJ2-3; 14 nucleotides match TRBD2. V lost 0 bases to trimming and J lost 3 bases; unmatched junction nucleotides: 8. The V gene's germline CDR1 is LGHNA and CDR2 YSLEER. CDR3 length equals 19 residues.

The V and J genes are TRBV4-1 and TRBJ1-2; D remains unclear. V was trimmed by 0 bases and J by 1 base, leaving 6 bases between them. The CDR3 has 14 amino acids. Per germline, CDR1 MGHRA and CDR2 YSYEKL. CDR3 coding DNA: TGCGCCAGCAGCCAAGATGCGATTAACTATGGCTACACCTTC. This translates into CASSQDAINYGYTF.

The chain couples TRBV18 to TRBJ1-2, with D uncertain. This CDR3 is built from 13 residues. V was trimmed by 6 bases and J by 3 bases, leaving 11 bases between them. The germline gives CDR1 KGHSH, CDR2 LQKENI. The CDR3, as DNA: TGTGCCAGCTCTTGGGCGCGCGACTATGGCTACACCTTC. Residues: CASSWARDYGYTF.

The CDR3 is CASTMTGVGNTIYF. CDR3 nucleotides: TGTGCCAGCACCATGACAGGAGTTGGAAACACCATATATTTT. The J gene is TRBJ1-3, the V gene TRBV6-5; the D gene is possibly TRBD1 (6 bases). CDR3 length: 14 amino acids. V lost 7 bases, J lost 3 bases, and 13 bases lay in between. The germline gives CDR1 MNHEY, CDR2 SVGAGI.

J is TRBJ2-3 and V is TRBV2; no clear D. Germline CDR1 and CDR2: SNHLY and FYNNEI. The CDR3 runs 12 residues. Trimming cost V 4 bases and J 1 base, with 3 bases left between them. CDR3 region: CASSAGTDTQYF. As DNA, the CDR3 is TGTGCCAGCAGTGCCGGCACAGATACGCAGTATTTT. Complete variable domain (other parts from reference TRBV2 and TRBJ2-3): EPEVTQTPSHQVTQMGQEVILRCVPISNHLYFYWYRQILGQKVEFLVSFYNNEISEKSEIFDDQFSVERPDGSNFTLKIRSTKLEDSAMYFCASSAGTDTQYFGPGTRLTVL.

Comment on this clone: This CDR3 is also generated by other DNA sequences in the sample. The CDR3 region is CASSRGSSYNEQFF. Here the CDR3 DNA reads TGTGCCAGCAGTAGGGGAAGCTCCTACAATGAGCAGTTCTTC. The chain is built from TRBV2 and TRBJ2-1; the D gene is possibly TRBD1 (5 bases). CDR1 and CDR2 from the germline V gene are SNHLY and FYNNEI. V lost 5 bases and J 0 bases, leaving 8 bases between the germline ends. The CDR3 loop spans 14 amino acids.

The rearrangement links TRBV25-1 to TRBJ2-2, with TRBD2 as a possible D gene (5 bases). V was trimmed by 6 bases and J by 6 bases, leaving 5 bases between them. CDR1 and CDR2 from the germline V gene are MGHDK and SYGVNS. The CDR3 runs 11 residues. The CDR3 DNA is TGTGCCAGCAGGGACTCCGGGGAGCTGTTTTTT. Its protein is CASRDSGELFF.

The genes are TRBV6-6 and TRBJ1-5; a weak D match, TRBD1 (6 bases). Trimming took off 2 bases at V and 4 bases at J, with 15 bases between the two ends. The CDR3 has 16 residues. Germline CDR1 MNHNY, CDR2 SVGAGI (reference sequence). The CDR3 reads CASSYGTGRGNQPQHF. The CDR3 DNA is TGTGCCAGCAGTTACGGTACAGGGAGGGGAAATCAGCCCCAGCATTTT.

The genes are TRBV5-1 and TRBJ1-5; TRBD1 is a possible D gene (5 bases). This CDR3 comprises 15 residues. With 0 bases removed from V and 5 bases from J, the gap between germline ends came to 12 bases. In germline, CDR1 is SGHRS, CDR2 YFSETQ. The CDR3 sequence is CASSLVAGLDQPQHF. CDR3 nucleotide sequence: TGCGCCAGCAGCTTGGTGGCAGGGCTGGATCAGCCCCAGCATTTT.

CDR3 in amino acids: CASSLTGGTSEAFF. The CDR3, as DNA: TGTGCCAGCAGCTTAACAGGGGGAACAAGTGAAGCTTTCTTT. The rearrangement uses TRBV11-2 and TRBJ1-1; the match to TRBD1 covers 8 bases. The germline V gene has CDR1 SGHAT and CDR2 FQNNGV. CDR3 length: 14 residues. V shed 2 bases and J 7 bases; nucleotides not matched to a gene: 6.

V is TRBV14 and J is TRBJ1-4; perhaps TRBD1 as D (6 bases). Germline CDR1 and CDR2: SGHDN and FVKESK. The V and J ends lost 2 bases and 8 bases respectively, with 12 bases between them. There are 14 residues in the CDR3. The CDR3 bases are TGTGCCAGCAGCCAACTACAGGGTGGGGAAAAACTGTTTTTT. Translated, it gives CASSQLQGGEKLFF. Full variable domain (remainder filled in from reference TRBV14 and TRBJ1-4): EAGVTQFPSHSVIEKGQTVTLRCDPISGHDNLYWYRRVMGKEIKFLLHFVKESKQDESGMPNNRFLAERTGGTYSTLKVQPAELEDSGVYFCASSQLQGGEKLFFGSGTQLSVL.

The sample holds one count of this clone. The J gene is TRBJ2-3, the V gene TRBV4-1; a weak D match, TRBD2 (6 bases). Trimming left V 0 bases short and J 4 bases short, with 11 bases between. There are 15 residues in the CDR3. Per germline, CDR1 MGHRA and CDR2 YSYEKL. The CDR3 DNA follows: TGCGCCAGCAGCCAAGAAGGACGGGAGTCAGATACGCAGTATTTT. Translated: CASSQEGRESDTQYF.

On this clone: At one end, the junction sequence differs from germline, possibly due to a read error. The V and J genes are TRBV5-1 and TRBJ1-5; 7 bases agree with TRBD1. CDR1 is SGHRS and CDR2 is YFSETQ in the germline V gene. The CDR3 is 14 amino acids. CDR3 amino acids: CASSLVGGNQPQHF. The CDR3 DNA reads as TGCGCCAGCAGCTTGGTAGGGGGCAACCAGCCCCAGCATTTT.

The chain carries TRBV29-1 and TRBJ2-5; no definite D call. CDR1 is SQVTM, CDR2 ANQGSEA, per germline. The CDR3 loop spans 13 amino acids. V was trimmed by 4 bases and J by 5 bases, leaving 14 bases between them. CDR3 sequence (DNA): TGCAGCGTTGTTGAGCTCCTCGGGGAGACCCAGTACTTC. Translated: CSVVELLGETQYF.

The chain employs TRBV18 and TRBJ1-2; D is perhaps TRBD1 (6 bases). CDR1 and CDR2 (germline): KGHSH, LQKENI. This CDR3 region has 14 residues. Trimming shortened V by 6 bases and J by 0 bases, and 11 bases separated the two germline ends. The chain's CDR3 is CASSQDSSNYGYTF. The CDR3 DNA is TGTGCCAGCTCCCAGGACAGTTCTAACTATGGCTACACCTTC.

The gene calls are TRBV19 and TRBJ1-2; 8 nucleotides match TRBD1. This CDR3 spans 15 amino acids. Germline CDR1 reads LNHDA; CDR2 reads SQIVND (reference sequence). Germline trimming cut 1 base from V and 5 bases from J; bases unmatched to any gene: 6. In nucleotides, the CDR3 is TGTGCCAGTAGTATAGGGCAGGGGGCTGGGTATGGCTACACCTTC. Its protein is CASSIGQGAGYGYTF.

The chain couples TRBV6-5 to TRBJ2-7; 9 bases map to TRBD2. This CDR3 contains 15 residues. Unmatched junction bases numbered 3, after V lost 2 bases and J lost 1 base. Germline lookup yields CDR1 MNHEY and CDR2 SVGAGI. The CDR3 nucleotides read TGTGCCAGCAGTTACACCCTAGCGGGGTCCTACGAGCAGTACTTC. Protein: CASSYTLAGSYEQYF.

J is TRBJ2-7 and V is TRBV15; D not resolved. The CDR3 contains 13 residues. Trimming shortened V by 1 base and J by 1 base, and 5 bases separated the two germline ends. CDR1 is LNHNV, CDR2 YYDKDF, per germline (reference sequence). The CDR3 region is CATSRGDSYEQYF. In DNA form, the CDR3 reads TGTGCCACCAGCAGAGGAGATTCCTACGAGCAGTACTTC. Looking up the rest from reference TRBV15 and TRBJ2-7 gives the full variable domain: DAMVIQNPRYQVTQFGKPVTLSCSQTLNHNVMYWYQQKSSQAPKLLFHYYDKDFNNEADTPDNFQSRRPNTSFCFLDIRSPGLGDTAMYLCATSRGDSYEQYFGPGTRLTVT.

The chain links TRBV30 to TRBJ1-5; a possible D gene is TRBD1 (5 bases). Germline V gene data show CDR1 as GTSNPN and CDR2 as SVGIG (reference sequence). This CDR3 has 13 residues. Between the trimmed V and J ends, which lost 1 base and 7 bases, there was a span of 11 bases. CDR3 sequence (DNA): TGTGCCTGGAGTGCATTCGGGGGGCAGCCCCAGCATTTT. This codes for CAWSAFGGQPQHF.

This rearrangement joins TRBV27 to TRBJ2-1; 8 bases align to TRBD2. This CDR3 has 14 residues. The germline CDR1 and CDR2 sequences are MNHEY and SMNVEV (reference sequence). Trimming removed 5 bases from V and 9 bases from J; junction bases left unmatched: 9. CDR3 sequence: CASSGTSNIGEQFF. DNA for the CDR3: TGTGCCAGCAGTGGGACTAGTAATATCGGTGAGCAGTTCTTC.

The V and J genes are TRBV6-5 and TRBJ2-7, with TRBD2 matching 11 bases. CDR3 length: 15 residues. V was pared by 4 bases and J by 2 bases, with 4 bases of the junction left unmatched. Per the germline V gene, CDR1 is MNHEY and CDR2 is SVGAGI. CDR3: CASSSTSGSPYEQYF. The DNA for the CDR3 is TGTGCCAGCAGTTCTACTAGCGGGAGTCCCTACGAGCAGTACTTC.

The CDR3 nucleotides read TGCGCCAGCAGCTTTCGAGACTGGGTTGGGACTAGCGGAAACAATGAGCAGTTCTTC. Residues: CASSFRDWVGTSGNNEQFF. V is TRBV5-1 and J is TRBJ2-1; TRBD2 aligns across 11 bases. CDR3 length equals 19 residues. The germline CDR1 and CDR2 sequences are SGHRS and YFSETQ. J lost 5 bases, V lost 2 bases, and 15 bases had no gene match.

This sequence joins TRBV7-8 and TRBJ2-2, with D possibly being TRBD1 (7 bases). This CDR3 comprises 17 residues. The V gene lost 1 base and the J gene lost 2 bases, with 14 bases spanning the gap. In germline, CDR1 is SGHVS, CDR2 FQNEAQ. CDR3 region: CASSLGPGGLNTGELFF. The CDR3 region has the DNA TGTGCCAGCAGCTTAGGCCCAGGGGGACTTAACACCGGGGAGCTGTTTTTT.

This clone was counted between two and nine times. V usage is TRBV15 and J usage is TRBJ1-1, with 9 bases matching TRBD1. Germline trimming cut 3 bases from V and 1 base from J; bases unmatched to any gene: 9. There are 17 residues in the CDR3. The V gene's germline CDR1 is LNHNV and CDR2 YYDKDF (reference sequence). This chain's CDR3 is CATSRADRGEQNTEAFF. The DNA for the CDR3 is TGTGCCACCAGCAGGGCCGACAGGGGGGAACAGAACACTGAAGCTTTCTTT.

The chain uses TRBV27 and TRBJ2-7, with 9 nucleotides matching TRBD1. The junction had 7 bases not matched to a gene; V was cut back by 7 bases and J by 3 bases. The CDR3 spans 14 residues. Germline V gene sequence: CDR1 MNHEY, CDR2 SMNVEV (reference sequence). The CDR3 here is CASTLGQGRYEQYF. The DNA of the CDR3 is TGTGCCAGCACCTTGGGACAGGGACGCTACGAGCAGTACTTC.

The V and J genes are TRBV6-6 and TRBJ2-5; a weak D match, TRBD2 (6 bases). V was pared by 11 bases and J by 4 bases, with 17 bases between. The CDR3 contains 13 residues. Germline V gene lookup returns CDR1 MNHNY and CDR2 SVGAGI (reference sequence). The CDR3 DNA follows: TGTGCCCTGGGGGGTACCGCGGTAGAGACCCAGTACTTC. Its translation: CALGGTAVETQYF.